The 25 T cell receptor beta chains below all came from one sample that was sequenced in a study of cytomegalovirus exposure and HLA in healthy donors. Both 60 Vbeta primers and 13 Jbeta primers went into the PCR. The protocol was immunoSEQ multiplex PCR, while the TCRdb copy is restricted to in-frame clones and leaves out a portion. Seen here are a few hundred thousand clones, roughly 80% observed once, and the top ten hold about 3%. Sequences were obtained from PBMCs. The source is a man aged 25 to 45 in good health and CMV-seronegative.

V usage is TRBV5-6 and J usage is TRBJ1-4; 9 bases are shared with TRBD1. The length of the CDR3 is 14 residues. CDR1 is SGHDT, CDR2 YYEEEE, per germline. With V trimmed by 3 bases and J by 7 bases, 4 bases remained unmatched. The CDR3 region is CASSWTGVGEKLFF. The CDR3 nucleotides read TGTGCCAGCAGCTGGACAGGGGTGGGTGAAAAACTGTTTTTT.

The V and J genes are TRBV14 and TRBJ2-3, with TRBD2 matching 8 bases. V lost 0 bases to trimming and J lost 1 base; unmatched junction nucleotides: 9. Germline-derived CDR1 and CDR2 are SGHDN and FVKESK. The CDR3 spans 18 residues. The CDR3 protein is CASSQDWSGGLRTDTQYF. The CDR3 DNA reads TGTGCCAGCAGCCAAGATTGGAGCGGGGGCCTGCGCACAGATACGCAGTATTTT. Looking up the rest from reference TRBV14 and TRBJ2-3 gives the full variable domain: EAGVTQFPSHSVIEKGQTVTLRCDPISGHDNLYWYRRVMGKEIKFLLHFVKESKQDESGMPNNRFLAERTGGTYSTLKVQPAELEDSGVYFCASSQDWSGGLRTDTQYFGPGTRLTVL.

This clone was observed a few times. V gene TRBV10-2 combines with J gene TRBJ2-3, with TRBD2 as a possible D gene (6 bases). Trimming removed 7 bases at V and 3 bases at J, with 14 bases between. The CDR3 contains 14 residues. CDR1 WSHSY and CDR2 SAAADI come from the germline V gene. In DNA form, the CDR3 reads TGCGCCAGCACCACCTTGGGGGGTACAGATACGCAGTATTTT. It codes for CASTTLGGTDTQYF.

The rearrangement joins TRBV28 to TRBJ1-1; no definite D call. The CDR3 is 13 amino acids. V shed 8 bases and J shed 4 bases, with 14 bases lying between them. CDR1 and CDR2 from the germline V gene are MDHEN and SYDVKM. The CDR3 region has the DNA TGTGCCAGCGAAACCCAGAGGAGCACTGAAGCTTTCTTT. Its protein product is CASETQRSTEAFF.

CDR3 residues: CASSRGGVQPQHF. The CDR3 bases are TGTGCCAGCAGCAGGGGAGGGGTTCAGCCCCAGCATTTT. The V call is TRBV9, the J call TRBJ1-5; D may be TRBD1 (5 bases). CDR3 length: 13 amino acids. The germline V gene encodes CDR1 SGDLS and CDR2 YYNGEE. Deletions cut 4 bases from V and 6 bases from J, with 11 bases between.

V usage is TRBV19 and J usage is TRBJ2-7; a weak D match, TRBD1 (6 bases). This CDR3 is built from 13 residues. The V end lost 11 bases, the J end lost 3 bases, and 17 bases lay between the germline ends. Germline-derived CDR1 and CDR2 are LNHDA and SQIVND (reference sequence). In nucleotides, the CDR3 is TGTGCCGGGCGATTAACAGGGAACTACGAGCAGTACTTC. Translation gives CAGRLTGNYEQYF.

This chain joins TRBV5-1 and TRBJ2-5, with TRBD1 identical over 7 bases. The length of the CDR3 is 16 residues. The trim removed 3 bases at V and 2 bases at J, leaving 10 bases unmatched. The germline gives CDR1 SGHRS, CDR2 YFSETQ. The DNA for the CDR3 is TGCGCCAGCAGCTCCTTTACCGGGACAGAACAAGAGACCCAGTACTTC. Its protein product is CASSSFTGTEQETQYF.

The chain combines TRBV7-3 with TRBJ1-2, with no clear D. Trimming cost V 5 bases and J 7 bases, with 14 bases left between them. The germline V gene has CDR1 SGHTA and CDR2 FQGTGA. CDR3 length equals 13 residues. This CDR3 is CASSQDQASGYTF. DNA of the CDR3: TGTGCCAGCAGCCAAGATCAGGCTTCTGGCTACACCTTC.

The table lists this clone with a few counts. The chain employs TRBV18 and TRBJ2-7; tentative D call: TRBD1 (5 bases). Trimming pared 3 bases from V and 6 bases from J, leaving 15 bases between. Germline V gene lookup returns CDR1 KGHSH and CDR2 LQKENI. CDR3 length: 14 residues. Written as DNA, the CDR3 is TGTGCCAGCTCACCTCAGAGACAGCCGGCCGAGCAGTACTTC. Translation: CASSPQRQPAEQYF.

This chain joins TRBV5-1 and TRBJ2-2; TRBD1 is a possible D gene (6 bases). The CDR3 is 15 residues long. From germline, CDR1 is SGHRS and CDR2 YFSETQ. Trimming pared 0 bases from V and 2 bases from J, leaving 8 bases between. The CDR3 region has the DNA TGCGCCAGCAGCTTGGAACAGGGAAACACCGGGGAGCTGTTTTTT. This sequence encodes CASSLEQGNTGELFF.

This clone was seen only once. The V gene is TRBV28, the J gene TRBJ2-2; the match to TRBD1 covers 12 bases. The junction had 6 bases not matched to a gene; V was cut back by 10 bases and J by 6 bases. The CDR3 totals 14 residues. Germline CDR1 is MDHEN and CDR2 is SYDVKM. The CDR3 DNA is TGTGCCACCCCCGGGACAGGGGGCCCCGGGGAGCTGTTTTTT. This encodes CATPGTGGPGELFF. Combining the CDR3 with reference TRBV28 and TRBJ2-2 gives the whole variable domain DVKVTQSSRYLVKRTGEKVFLECVQDMDHENMFWYRQDPGLGLRLIYFSYDVKMKEKGDIPEGYSVSREKKERFSLILESASTNQTSMYLCATPGTGGPGELFFGEGSRLTVL.

The chain recombines TRBV28 with TRBJ2-5, with 7 positions matching TRBD2. Germline V gene lookup returns CDR1 MDHEN and CDR2 SYDVKM. CDR3 length: 14 residues. V lost 2 bases and J lost 1; bases outside the gene matches: 1. The CDR3 loop is CASSLAGVQETQYF. The CDR3 DNA sequence: TGTGCCAGCAGTTTAGCGGGGGTCCAAGAGACCCAGTACTTC.

J is TRBJ1-1 and V is TRBV7-2; D gene ambiguous. The V end lost 4 bases, the J end lost 1 base, and 16 bases lay between the germline ends. This CDR3 contains 16 residues. CDR1 is SGHTA and CDR2 is FQGNSA in the germline V gene. CDR3 in DNA: TGTGCCAGCAGCTCCAGACACTCATACGGGAACACTGAAGCTTTCTTT. Its protein is CASSSRHSYGNTEAFF.

The chain has TRBV9 and TRBJ2-5; 7 bases align to TRBD1. Gene TRBJ2-7 matches the end of the DNA better, so the J call may be wrong. This CDR3 contains 15 residues. Germline V gene sequence: CDR1 SGDLS, CDR2 YYNGEE. CDR3 protein: CASSVGQGTRYEQYF. DNA for the CDR3: TGTGCCAGCAGCGTAGGACAGGGTACTCGCTACGAGCAGTACTTC.

A word on this clone: The same CDR3 arises from other DNA sequences in this sample as well. Written as DNA, the CDR3 is TGTGCCAGCAGTTACCGGTCAGGGAGGGAGACCCAGTACTTC. Residues: CASSYRSGRETQYF. V and J are TRBV6-5 and TRBJ2-5; possibly TRBD2 for D (6 bases). The germline CDR1 and CDR2 sequences are MNHEY and SVGAGI. The ends were cut back, 2 bases at V and 5 bases at J, with 12 bases in the middle. The CDR3 extends over 14 amino acids.

This clone has more than one count but fewer than ten. J is TRBJ1-1 and V is TRBV5-1; 9 nucleotides align to TRBD1. The V gene end was trimmed by 4 bases and the J gene end by 6 bases; junction bases not matched to a gene: 7. In germline, CDR1 is SGHRS, CDR2 YFSETQ. This CDR3 has 14 amino acids. The CDR3 protein is CASSKGQGVPEAFF. CDR3 DNA sequence: TGCGCCAGCAGCAAGGGACAGGGAGTTCCTGAAGCTTTCTTT.

With respect to this clone: The junction does not match germline at one end; this may be a read error. The chain has TRBV7-7 and TRBJ2-1; 9 bases line up with TRBD1. Germline CDR1 and CDR2: SSHAT and FNYEAQ (reference sequence). This CDR3 has 13 amino acids. CDR3 protein: CASSTGQGNEQFF. DNA of the CDR3: TGTGCTAGCAGCACGGGACAGGGCAATGAGCAGTTCTTC.

V and J are TRBV5-1 and TRBJ1-1; possibly TRBD1 for D (5 bases). From germline, CDR1 is SGHRS and CDR2 YFSETQ. The CDR3 covers 16 residues. Trimming cost V 4 bases and J 0 bases, with 16 bases left between them. The CDR3 is CASSVSGSRMNTEAFF. The CDR3 nucleotides read TGCGCCAGCAGCGTCTCAGGGTCGAGGATGAACACTGAAGCTTTCTTT. Based on the CDR3 plus reference TRBV5-1 and TRBJ1-1, the full variable domain is KAGVTQTPRYLIKTRGQQVTLSCSPISGHRSVSWYQQTPGQGLQFLFEYFSETQRNKGNFPGRFSGRQFSNSRSEMNVSTLELGDSALYLCASSVSGSRMNTEAFFGQGTRLTVV.

This clone was recorded only once. The chain has TRBV10-3 and TRBJ2-1; 11 positions agree with TRBD2. The CDR3 length is 15 residues. V lost 6 bases and J lost 9; bases outside the gene matches: 10. In germline, CDR1 is ENHRY, CDR2 SYGVKD. As DNA, the CDR3 is TGTGCCATCAGGAGGGTAGCGGGGGGGCTTGGTGAGCAGTTCTTC. This encodes CAIRRVAGGLGEQFF.

The genes are TRBV27 and TRBJ2-7; 9 nucleotides line up with TRBD1. Trimming cost V 0 bases and J 2 bases; bases outside gene matches: 5. The length of the CDR3 is 16 residues. Germline values: CDR1 MNHEY, CDR2 SMNVEV (reference sequence). CDR3 loop: CASSLSSRDRAYEQYF. As DNA, the CDR3 is TGTGCCAGCAGTTTATCTTCCCGGGACAGGGCCTACGAGCAGTACTTC.

This clone was counted between two and nine times. The CDR3 DNA sequence: TGTGCCAGCACCGTGAGGCTAGGTTCTAACAATCAGCCCCAGCATTTT. This sequence encodes CASTVRLGSNNQPQHF. V usage is TRBV7-8 and J usage is TRBJ1-5; no definite D call. V was cut by 7 bases and J by 3 bases, with 19 bases left in between. This CDR3 is built from 16 residues. The germline CDR1 and CDR2 sequences are SGHVS and FQNEAQ.

The DNA of the CDR3 is TGTGCCAGTGGGGCAGGTATGAACACTGAAGCTTTCTTT. As protein: CASGAGMNTEAFF. This chain uses TRBV6-5 with TRBJ1-1; D possibly corresponds to TRBD1 (5 bases). The CDR3 has 13 residues. Germline CDR1 and CDR2: MNHEY and SVGAGI. Trimming removed 9 bases from V and 0 bases from J, with 11 bases in between.

V gene TRBV11-1 combines with J gene TRBJ1-1; TRBD1 matches 8 bases. Per germline, CDR1 SGHAT and CDR2 FQDESV (reference sequence). The CDR3 is 13 residues long. The ends lost 7 bases at V and 4 bases at J; junction bases unmatched: 5. The CDR3, as DNA: TGTGCCAGCAACCTTGACAGGGGCACTGAAGCTTTCTTT. It translates to CASNLDRGTEAFF.

The chain employs TRBV6-5 and TRBJ2-5; 13 nucleotides line up with TRBD2. The J call may not be correct, given that the DNA end is closer to TRBJ2-7. The germline V gene encodes CDR1 MNHEY and CDR2 SVGAGI. The CDR3 consists of 15 residues. This CDR3 reads CATRLAGGSHYEQYF. In DNA, the CDR3 is TGTGCCACCCGACTAGCGGGGGGTTCTCACTACGAGCAGTACTTC.

The chain joins TRBV6-6 to TRBJ1-2; 7 positions agree with TRBD1. The CDR3 contains 13 residues. V lost 5 bases to trimming and J lost 7 bases; unmatched junction nucleotides: 7. Germline lookup yields CDR1 MNHNY and CDR2 SVGAGI (reference sequence). The DNA for the CDR3 is TGTGCCAGCAGTGCCGACAGGGCGGGTGGCTACACCTTC. Protein sequence: CASSADRAGGYTF.